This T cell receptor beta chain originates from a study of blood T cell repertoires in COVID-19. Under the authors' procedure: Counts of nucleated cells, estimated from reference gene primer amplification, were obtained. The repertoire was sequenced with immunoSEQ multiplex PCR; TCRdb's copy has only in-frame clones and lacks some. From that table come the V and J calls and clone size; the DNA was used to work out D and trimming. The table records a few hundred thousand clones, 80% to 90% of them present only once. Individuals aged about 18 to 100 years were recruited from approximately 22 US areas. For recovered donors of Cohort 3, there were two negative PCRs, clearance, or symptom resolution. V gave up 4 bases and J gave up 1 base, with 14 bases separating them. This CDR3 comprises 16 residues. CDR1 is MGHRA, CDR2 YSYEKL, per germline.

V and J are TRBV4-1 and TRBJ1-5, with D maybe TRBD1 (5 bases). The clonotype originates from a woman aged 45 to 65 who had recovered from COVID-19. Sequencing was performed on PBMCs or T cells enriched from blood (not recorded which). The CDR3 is CASSLTAGMSNQPQHF. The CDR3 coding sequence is TGCGCCAGCAGCCTCACCGCAGGGATGAGCAATCAGCCCCAGCATTTT.